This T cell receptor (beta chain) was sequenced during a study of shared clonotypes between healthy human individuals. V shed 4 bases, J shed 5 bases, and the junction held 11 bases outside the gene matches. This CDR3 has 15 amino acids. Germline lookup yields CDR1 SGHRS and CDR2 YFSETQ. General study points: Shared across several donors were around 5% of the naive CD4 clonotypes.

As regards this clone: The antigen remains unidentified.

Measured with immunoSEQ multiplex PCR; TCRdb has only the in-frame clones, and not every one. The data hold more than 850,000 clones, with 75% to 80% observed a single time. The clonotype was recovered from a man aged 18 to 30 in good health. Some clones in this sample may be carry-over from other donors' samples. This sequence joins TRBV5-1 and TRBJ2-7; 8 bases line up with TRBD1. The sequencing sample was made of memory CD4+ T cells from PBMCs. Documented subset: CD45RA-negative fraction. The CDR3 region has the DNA TGCGCCAGCAGCCCCCGGGGACAGGCAGCTGACGAGCAGTACTTC. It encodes CASSPRGQAADEQYF. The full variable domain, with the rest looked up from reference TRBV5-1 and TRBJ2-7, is KAGVTQTPRYLIKTRGQQVTLSCSPISGHRSVSWYQQTPGQGLQFLFEYFSETQRNKGNFPGRFSGRQFSNSRSEMNVSTLELGDSALYLCASSPRGQAADEQYFGPGTRLTVT.